These 8 T cell receptor beta chains were all obtained from the same sample, sequenced in a study of cytomegalovirus exposure and HLA in healthy donors. The PCR ran on 60 Vbeta and 13 Jbeta primers. TCRdb's copy holds only in-frame clones and misses some; the assay was immunoSEQ multiplex PCR. Recorded for this sample: about 120,000 clones. The source material was PBMCs. These receptors were obtained from a man aged 18 to 29 in good health and CMV-seronegative.

As to this clone: The junction differs from germline at one of its ends, possibly a read error. V gene TRBV27 combines with J gene TRBJ1-1; D is possibly TRBD1 (5 bases). This CDR3 contains 11 residues. Germline values: CDR1 MNHEY, CDR2 SMNVEV (reference sequence). The CDR3 protein is CVSSGGPEAFF. The CDR3 DNA follows: TGTGTCAGCAGCGGGGGTCCTGAAGCTTTCTTT.

The chain links TRBV13 to TRBJ2-4, with 7 bases identical to TRBD1. Germline V lookup: CDR1 PRHDT, CDR2 FYEKMQ (reference sequence). V gave up 4 bases and J gave up 6 bases; unmatched junction bases: 3. The CDR3 is made up of 13 amino acids. CDR3 protein: CASSSRGRNIQYF. In DNA form, the CDR3 reads TGTGCCAGCAGCTCCAGGGGGAGAAACATTCAGTACTTC.

This chain joins TRBV13 and TRBJ2-5; a weak D match, TRBD2 (5 bases). The J call is doubtful: the DNA matches TRBJ2-7 better. The CDR3 length is 11 residues. The germline CDR1 and CDR2 sequences are PRHDT and FYEKMQ (reference sequence). The CDR3 reads CASSSGNEQYF. CDR3 DNA: TGTGCCAGCAGCAGCGGCAACGAGCAGTACTTC.

The chain recombines TRBV5-4 with TRBJ2-7; D perhaps matches TRBD2 (5 bases). Germline V gives CDR1 SGHNT, CDR2 YYREEE (reference sequence). Trimming took off 3 bases at V and 7 bases at J, with 17 bases between the two ends. CDR3 size: 14 residues. The CDR3 sequence: CASSSYTGLTEQYF. In DNA, the CDR3 is TGTGCCAGCAGCTCATACACGGGGTTAACTGAGCAGTACTTC.

The chain joins TRBV6-5 to TRBJ1-1; TRBD1 aligns across 7 bases. The CDR3 sequence is 13 residues long. CDR1 and CDR2 (germline): MNHEY, SVGAGI. Unmatched junction bases numbered 11, after V lost 5 bases and J lost 11 bases. The CDR3 here is CASSDGQVTRAFF. The CDR3 DNA sequence: TGTGCCAGCAGTGATGGACAGGTCACGAGGGCTTTCTTT.

The rearrangement links TRBV9 to TRBJ2-3, with D possibly matching TRBD2 (5 bases). This CDR3 comprises 14 residues. The ends were cut back, 3 bases at V and 5 bases at J, with 13 bases in the middle. Germline lookup yields CDR1 SGDLS and CDR2 YYNGEE. The CDR3 DNA sequence: TGTGCCAGCAGCGCCGACACTCGGGGAGATACGCAGTATTTT. This encodes CASSADTRGDTQYF.

The chain links TRBV6-6 to TRBJ1-3; 8 bases agree with TRBD1. The V and J ends lost 2 bases and 3 bases, in that order; junction bases with no gene match: 6. Germline CDR1 and CDR2: MNHNY and SVGAGI (reference sequence). CDR3 size: 16 residues. In DNA form, the CDR3 reads TGTGCCAGCAGTTACGGTGGGACAGGAGGTGGAAACACCATATATTTT. Protein sequence: CASSYGGTGGGNTIYF.

The V and J genes are TRBV28 and TRBJ1-2; no clear D gene. Germline V gene lookup returns CDR1 MDHEN and CDR2 SYDVKM. Trimming stripped 6 bases from V and 5 bases from J, with 10 bases between. This CDR3 comprises 12 residues. The CDR3 DNA sequence: TGTGCCAGCAGGTTGAGGGAATATGGCTACACCTTC. Translating it yields CASRLREYGYTF.